This T cell receptor (beta chain) was sequenced during a study of tumor-infiltrating lymphocytes in primary liver carcinoma. Findings and caveats of the study: Lesser overlap characterized tumor-adjacent and tumor-blood pairs relative to tumor region pairs. Tumor top-250-clone fractions significantly exceeded those of blood (p = 0.039).

Including both end residues, the CDR3 is 12 amino acids long. Germline V gene data show CDR1 as MNHNS and CDR2 as SASEGT. Unsorted bulk tissue, roughly 20-32 mg of it, served as the source for co-extraction of RNA and DNA. Surgical resection was used to treat these primary liver carcinoma patients. Total RNA amounting to 500 ng was the source from which TCR beta cDNA was made with a constant-region primer. Libraries for TCR beta were built through three nested multiplex PCR rounds, which together made up a slightly modified ARM-PCR procedure. The study ran its first two PCR rounds for roughly 10 cycles each, using TRBV1-TRBV30 forward primers and a C-beta reverse primer. TCRdb called the multiplex PCR reads again in MiXCR, with one record for every CDR3 protein. The top ten clones hold around 30% of a sample with some 87,000 distinct CDR3 sequences, about 73% of them seen once. For this clonotype: Antigen: not known. The final CDR3 position lacks the conserved phenylalanine or tryptophan, pointing to a likely read error. Because the CDR3's place on the DNA is in doubt, the DNA is left out and the CDR3 is given as listed by TCRdb.

This TCR was recovered from a man between 35 and 55 years old with primary liver carcinoma and hepatitis B virus infection. The J gene is TRBJ2-7, the V gene TRBV6-1. Sequencing was carried out using tumor-adjacent normal liver tissue. The CDR3 loop reads CASSGGNHEQHL.